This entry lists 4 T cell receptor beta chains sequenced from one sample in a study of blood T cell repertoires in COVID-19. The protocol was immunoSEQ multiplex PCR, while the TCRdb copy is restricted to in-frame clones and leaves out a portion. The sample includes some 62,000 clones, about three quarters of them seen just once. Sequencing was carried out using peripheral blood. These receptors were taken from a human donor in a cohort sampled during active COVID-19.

This chain's CDR3 is CASSVDRGEAFF. CDR3 DNA sequence: TGCGCCAGCAGCGTCGACAGGGGTGAAGCTTTCTTT. The chain recombines TRBV5-1 with TRBJ1-1, with 8 bases that match TRBD1. With V trimmed by 4 bases and J by 7 bases, 3 bases remained unmatched. The CDR3 runs 12 residues. The V gene's germline CDR1 is SGHRS and CDR2 YFSETQ.

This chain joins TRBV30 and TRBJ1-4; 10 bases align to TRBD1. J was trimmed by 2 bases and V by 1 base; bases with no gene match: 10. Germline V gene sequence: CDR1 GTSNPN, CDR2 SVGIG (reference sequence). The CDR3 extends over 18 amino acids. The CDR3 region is CAWSALRDRGGTNEKLFF. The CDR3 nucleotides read TGTGCCTGGAGTGCACTCCGGGACAGGGGAGGCACTAATGAAAAACTGTTTTTT.

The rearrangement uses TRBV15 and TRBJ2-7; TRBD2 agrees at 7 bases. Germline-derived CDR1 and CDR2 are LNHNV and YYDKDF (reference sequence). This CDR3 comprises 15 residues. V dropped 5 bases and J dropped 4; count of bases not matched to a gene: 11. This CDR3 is CATSATREATYEQYF. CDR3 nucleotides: TGTGCCACCAGCGCCACCCGGGAGGCGACATACGAGCAGTACTTC.

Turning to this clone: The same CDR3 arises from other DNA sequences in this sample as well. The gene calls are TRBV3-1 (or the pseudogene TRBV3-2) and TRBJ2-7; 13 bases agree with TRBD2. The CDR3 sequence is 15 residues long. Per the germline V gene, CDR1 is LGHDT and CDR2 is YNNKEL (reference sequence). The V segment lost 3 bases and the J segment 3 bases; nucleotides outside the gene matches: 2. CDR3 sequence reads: CASSQRLAGGYEQYF. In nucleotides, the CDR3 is TGTGCCAGCAGCCAGAGACTAGCGGGGGGCTACGAGCAGTACTTC.